The sequence of this T cell receptor beta chain was determined in a study of tumor and adjacent non-tumor tissue in lung cancer. This clonotype was detected ten times or more. Its antigen is not identified. TCRbeta libraries were built with three rounds of nested PCR, modified from ARM-PCR. TCRdb re-derived calls from the multiplex PCR reads in MiXCR, one entry per CDR3 protein. The data contain 70,000 to 95,000 distinct CDR3 sequences, about 80% of them singletons. Findings and caveats of the study: Compared with tumor, normal lung showed significantly lower TCR diversity.

Between the trimmed V and J ends, which lost 0 bases and 8 bases, there was a span of 13 bases. Germline CDR1 and CDR2: MNHEY and SVGAGI. The CDR3 runs 14 residues. No cell sorting was done before RNA was extracted from the tissue. This non-tumor lung sample came from over 3 cm beyond the tumor edge. The chain joins TRBV6-5 to TRBJ1-2; no definite D call. The clonotype was recovered from a man in his 70s with non-small cell lung cancer. Sample: distant non-tumor lung tissue. The DNA for the CDR3 is TGTGCCAGCAGTTACTCAATTCGGGGAGGGGGCTACACCTTC. Translating gives CASSYSIRGGGYTF.